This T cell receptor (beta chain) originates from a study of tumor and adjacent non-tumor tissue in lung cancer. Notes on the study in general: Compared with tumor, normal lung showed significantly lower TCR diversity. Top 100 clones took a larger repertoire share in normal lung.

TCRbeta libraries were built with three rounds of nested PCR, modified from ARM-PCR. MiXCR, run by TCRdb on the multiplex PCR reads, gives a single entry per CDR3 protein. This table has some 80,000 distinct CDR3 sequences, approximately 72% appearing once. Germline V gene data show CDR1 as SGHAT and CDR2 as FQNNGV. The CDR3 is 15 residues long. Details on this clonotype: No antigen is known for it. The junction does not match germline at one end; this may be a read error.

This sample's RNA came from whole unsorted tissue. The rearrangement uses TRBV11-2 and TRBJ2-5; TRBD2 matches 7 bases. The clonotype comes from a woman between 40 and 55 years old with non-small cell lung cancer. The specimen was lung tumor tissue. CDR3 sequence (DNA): TGTGTCAGCAGCCGGCCCATTAGCGGGCGGGAGACCCAGTACTTC. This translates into CVSSRPISGRETQYF. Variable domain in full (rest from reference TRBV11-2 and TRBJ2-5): EAGVAQSPRYKIIEKRQSVAFWCNPISGHATLYWYQQILGQGPKLLIQFQNNGVVDDSQLPKDRFSAERLKGVDSTLKIQPAKLEDSAVYLCVSSRPISGRETQYFGPGTRLLVL.